This T cell receptor (beta chain) came from a study of T cell changes during pregnancy in multiple sclerosis. The CDR3 totals 15 residues. V was pared by 6 bases and J by 2 bases, with 3 bases of the junction left unmatched. CDR1 is SGHTA and CDR2 is FQGNSA in the germline V gene. Libraries were prepared by immunoSEQ multiplex PCR; TCRdb keeps only in-frame clonotypes and omits some of them. Here the sample spans roughly 54,000 clones, 92% being singletons. The TCR was taken from a female donor with multiple sclerosis, enrolled in a pregnancy study. This material consisted of CD4+ T cells from peripheral blood mononuclear cells, taken after pregnancy. The chain couples TRBV7-2 to TRBJ2-3; the match to TRBD2 covers 12 bases. DNA of the CDR3: TGTGCCAGCAGACTAGCGGGGGGTCCCACAGATACGCAGTATTTT. Its translation is CASRLAGGPTDTQYF.